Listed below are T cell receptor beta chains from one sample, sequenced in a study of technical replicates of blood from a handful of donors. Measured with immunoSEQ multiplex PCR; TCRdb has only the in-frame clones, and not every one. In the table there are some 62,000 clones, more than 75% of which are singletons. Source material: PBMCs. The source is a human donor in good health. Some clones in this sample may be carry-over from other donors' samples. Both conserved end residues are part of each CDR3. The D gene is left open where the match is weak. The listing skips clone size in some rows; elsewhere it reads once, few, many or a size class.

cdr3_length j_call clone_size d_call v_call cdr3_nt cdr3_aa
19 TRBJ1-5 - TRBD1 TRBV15 TGTGCCACCAGCAGAGATGGAGGAGGGACAGGCCCTAGCAATCAGCCCCAGCATTTT CATSRDGGGTGPSNQPQHF
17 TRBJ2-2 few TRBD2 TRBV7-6 TGTGCCAGCAGCTTAGAGCCTAGCGGGAGGAGGACCGGGGAGCTGTTTTTT CASSLEPSGRRTGELFF
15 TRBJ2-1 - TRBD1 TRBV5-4 TGTGCCAGCAGCCCCCGGGACAGGGGCGAAGGTGAGCAGTTCTTC CASSPRDRGEGEQFF
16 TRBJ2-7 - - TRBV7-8 TGTGCCAGCAGCTTAGCCCCCCCCGGACTGGCATACGAGCAGTACTTC CASSLAPPGLAYEQYF
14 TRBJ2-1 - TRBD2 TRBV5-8 TGTGCCAGCAGCTTTGGCGGGAGGAACAATGAGCAGTTCTTC CASSFGGRNNEQFF
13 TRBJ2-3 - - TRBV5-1 TGCGCCAGCAGCATCCGGGACTTAGGTACGCAGTATTTT CASSIRDLGTQYF
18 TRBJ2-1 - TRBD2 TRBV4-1 TGCGCCAGCAGCCTTAGACTAGCGGGTGTAAGCTCCTACAATGAGCAGTTCTTC CASSLRLAGVSSYNEQFF
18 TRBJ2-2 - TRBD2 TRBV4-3 TGCGCCAGCAGCCCCCCTTGGACTAGCGGGAGATTGACCGGGGAGCTGTTTTTT CASSPPWTSGRLTGELFF
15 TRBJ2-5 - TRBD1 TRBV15 TGTGCCACCAGCAGCTGGACAGGGGGCGTGGAGACCCAGTACTTC CATSSWTGGVETQYF
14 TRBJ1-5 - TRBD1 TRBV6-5 TGTGCCAGCAGAAAAGACAGGGTGGGGCAGCCCCAGCATTTT CASRKDRVGQPQHF
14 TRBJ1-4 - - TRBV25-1 TGTGCCAGCAGTGACTGGACAGCAAATGAAAAACTGTTTTTT CASSDWTANEKLFF
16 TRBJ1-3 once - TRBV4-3 TGCGCCAGCAGCCAATTCCCGGGGGGGTCTGGAAACACCATATATTTT CASSQFPGGSGNTIYF
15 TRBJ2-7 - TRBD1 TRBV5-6 TGTGCCAGCAGCTTGGGTGACAGGGTCTTATTCGAGCAGTACTTC CASSLGDRVLFEQYF
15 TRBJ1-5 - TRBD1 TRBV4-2 TGTGCCAGCAGCCAAGGACAGGGTGACAATCAGCCCCAGCATTTT CASSQGQGDNQPQHF
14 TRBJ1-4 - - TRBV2 TGTGCCAGCAGTGAAGAAGCAAACCCTGAAAAACTGTTTTTT CASSEEANPEKLFF
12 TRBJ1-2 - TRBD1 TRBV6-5 TGTGCCAGCACGTCGACAGGGGGGGGCTACACCTTC CASTSTGGGYTF
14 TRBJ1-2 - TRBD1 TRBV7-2 TGTGCCAGCAGCCACGGACAGGGGGACTATGGCTACACCTTC CASSHGQGDYGYTF
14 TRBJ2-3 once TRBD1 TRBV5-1 TGCGCCAGCAGCCCAGGGGGCGGCACAGATACGCAGTATTTT CASSPGGGTDTQYF
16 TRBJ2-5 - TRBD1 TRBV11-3 TGTGCCAGCAGCTTAGGTTATTGGACAGGCCAAGAGACCCAGTACTTC CASSLGYWTGQETQYF
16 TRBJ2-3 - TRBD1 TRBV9 TGTGCCAGCAGCGTAGGGCAGGGGGCGACGACAGATACGCAGTATTTT CASSVGQGATTDTQYF
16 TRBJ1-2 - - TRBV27 TGTGCCAGCACCAAGGAGGGGGGGAGTTATAACTATGGCTACACCTTC CASTKEGGSYNYGYTF
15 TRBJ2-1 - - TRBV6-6 TGTGCCAGCAGCCACCCTGAGGGAGTGGGTAATGAGCAGTTCTTC CASSHPEGVGNEQFF
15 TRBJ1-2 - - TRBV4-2 TGTGCCAGCAGCCAAGGTCCAGGGGAGGGCTATGGCTACACCTTC CASSQGPGEGYGYTF
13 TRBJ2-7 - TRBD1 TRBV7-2 TGTGCCAGCAGCCCAACCGACAGGGGCGAGCAGTACTTC CASSPTDRGEQYF